The TCR beta chain described here comes from a study of cytomegalovirus exposure and HLA in healthy donors. The wider study: Unique TCR beta sequences numbering fewer than 130 million came from about 179 million T cells in an earlier analysis. HLA-typed donors contributed some 87 million unique TCRs, which were held in an early data release.

A remark on this clone: Its target is not known.

Study-wide results and caveats: Per published accounts, TCR beta sequences correctly predicted the HLA-A and HLA-B alleles of most subjects. Within a later analysis, the majority of CMV-associated TCR beta chains appeared HLA-restricted.

This CDR3 has 14 residues. CDR1 is SGHNT, CDR2 YYREEE, per germline (reference sequence). The V end lost 0 bases, the J end lost 9 bases, and 13 bases lay between the germline ends. With 60 Vbeta and 13 Jbeta primers, the PCR was carried out. TCRdb keeps only in-frame clones here, not all; method: immunoSEQ multiplex PCR. This table has approximately 220,000 clones, around 80% appearing once. Material: PBMCs. The TCR comes from a boy aged 2 to 10 in good health and CMV-seronegative. The rearrangement uses TRBV5-4 and TRBJ2-1; tentatively, D is TRBD2 (6 bases). CDR3 residues: CASSLAGDVGEQFF. In nucleotides, the CDR3 is TGTGCCAGCAGCTTGGCGGGGGATGTAGGTGAGCAGTTCTTC.